This entry describes one T cell receptor (beta chain). No cognate antigen has been identified for it. No quality values exist for individual bases; no much larger clone is one base distant. The entry originates in a study of T cell clones after liver transplantation (dated by TCRdb to between 2018 and 2021). Study-wide context: The samples were obtained from ITN030ST, a randomized trial that attempted immunosuppression withdrawal within 2 years after liver transplantation. To count as tolerant, a recipient had to stay completely off immunosuppression for at least one year without liver enzymes climbing beyond twice the upper limit of normal. Of the 8 liver transplant recipients making up the studied cohort, 3 were classified as tolerant and 5 as non-tolerant. After a pre-transplant mixed lymphocyte reaction, TCRbeta sequencing was used to pinpoint donor-reactive T cell clones, which were subsequently tracked in post-transplant blood. The subjects received no induction therapy and were kept on standard immunosuppression until randomization at 12-24 months post-transplant. As an antigen-independent comparator for donor-reactive sequences, third party-reactive TCRbeta sequences were also identified from pre-transplant MLRs. Three of the eight recipients were HCV-positive; the others were transplanted for non-autoimmune, non-viral indications. Blood samples were collected pre-transplant, pre-randomization before withdrawal, and post-randomization after either complete withdrawal or failed withdrawal.

Thawed unstimulated PBMCs were stained for CD3, CD4 and CD8 and FACS-sorted into CD3+CD4+ and CD3+CD8+ populations. All 8 studied subjects were randomized to immunosuppression withdrawal. The Qiagen DNeasy Blood and Tissue Kit was used for genomic DNA isolation. V is cut back by 7 bases and J by 3 bases, with 3 bases in the junction unmatched. The CDR3 starts with the cysteine, ends with the phenylalanine, and has 13 residues. Solely the CDR3 DNA is kept, with 39 bases framed from the first base. Reading the germline V gene (reference sequence) gives CDR1 GTSNPN and CDR2 SVGIG. High-throughput TCRbeta CDR3 sequencing of frozen genomic DNA was performed by immunoSEQ, including PCR amplification, mapping, bias correction and internal controls. As for the original processing: Only productive rearrangements were retained, and each unique TCRbeta sequence was defined by its CDR3 nucleotide sequence together with its V and J gene. Donor-reactive sequences required at least 5-fold expansion in CFSE-low cells versus unstimulated pre-transplant cells and at least 0.01% frequency. Per-subject minimum frequency thresholds, based on the lowest-template unstimulated sample, ensured at least 90% detection power. Jensen-Shannon divergence between the top 1000 TCRbeta sequences post- versus pre-transplant served as the measure of repertoire turnover. Changes in detection of donor-reactive sequences were tested with two-sided Fisher's exact tests. The immuneACCESS repertoire file appears here via TCRdb, limited to in-frame rearrangements. These files lack a portion of the clones; in checked studies, under half of the deficit traces to unresolved V genes, and the cause of the others is not known. That table furnishes V, J and clone size, whereas the DNA furnished D and trimming. This sample holds around 100,000 clones; about 80% were observed only once. About 3% of the sample is taken by the ten largest.

What the research found in general, with its limitations: Since no allograft tissue specimens were available, donor-reactive T cells may have migrated into the graft instead of being deleted. A significant post-transplant decrease in circulating donor-reactive CD4 TCRbeta sequences was observed in 5 of 8 subjects, irrespective of tolerance or HCV status. Low numbers of available donor cells limited the measurable donor-reactive repertoire in a couple of subjects. After accounting for repertoire turnover, donor-reactive detection was significantly reduced in 7 of 8 subjects for CD4 and 8 of 8 for CD8. The conclusions were considered preliminary, being limited by small, heterogeneous patient numbers and non-standardized post-transplant time points. A greater decline was seen for donor-reactive sequences than for third party-reactive sequences, suggesting partial antigen-specific deletion unrelated to withdrawal success.

Recombination joined TRBV30 with TRBJ2-2; a stretch of 9 junction bases matches TRBD2. The origin of this receptor is a human patient who received a liver transplant. Some T cells present after a transplant may be cells of the graft donor. This material consisted of CD4+ T cells from blood, taken approximately 4 years after liver transplant. The nucleotide sequence is TGTGCCTTAAAGCGGGAGGACACCGGGGAGCTGTTTTTT. This codes for CALKREDTGELFF.